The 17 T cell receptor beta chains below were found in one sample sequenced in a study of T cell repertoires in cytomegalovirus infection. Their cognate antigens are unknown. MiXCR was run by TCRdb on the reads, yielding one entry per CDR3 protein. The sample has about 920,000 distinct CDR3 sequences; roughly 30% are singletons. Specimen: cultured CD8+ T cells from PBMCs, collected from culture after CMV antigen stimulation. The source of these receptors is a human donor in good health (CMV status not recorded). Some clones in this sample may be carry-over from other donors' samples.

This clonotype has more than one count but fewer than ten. The CDR3 DNA follows: TGTGCCAGCCCGGGCAGGGGAGCGAATACGCAGTATTTT. Translated, it gives CASPGRGANTQYF. The chain couples TRBV6-6 to TRBJ2-3; D is perhaps TRBD1 (6 bases). This CDR3 is built from 13 residues. With 8 bases removed from V and 7 bases from J, the gap between germline ends came to 16 bases. Looked up from germline, CDR1 is MNHNY and CDR2 is SVGAGI (reference sequence).

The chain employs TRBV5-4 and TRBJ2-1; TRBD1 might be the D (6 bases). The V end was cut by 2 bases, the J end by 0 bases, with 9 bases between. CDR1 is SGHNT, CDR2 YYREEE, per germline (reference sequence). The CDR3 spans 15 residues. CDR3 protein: CASSFDRSSYNEQFF. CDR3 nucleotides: TGTGCCAGCAGCTTTGACAGGAGCTCCTACAATGAGCAGTTCTTC.

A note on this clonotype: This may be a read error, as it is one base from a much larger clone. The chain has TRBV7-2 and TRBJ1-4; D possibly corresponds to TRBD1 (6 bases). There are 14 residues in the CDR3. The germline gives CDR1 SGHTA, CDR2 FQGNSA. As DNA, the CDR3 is TGTGCCAGCAACTTAGGGGGAATTAATGAAAAACTGTTTTTT. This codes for CASNLGGINEKLFF.

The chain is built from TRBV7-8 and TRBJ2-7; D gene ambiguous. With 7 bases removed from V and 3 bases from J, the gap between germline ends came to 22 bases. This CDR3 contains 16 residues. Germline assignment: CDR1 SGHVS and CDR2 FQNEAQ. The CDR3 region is CASNSKAPPPGYEQYF. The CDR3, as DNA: TGTGCCAGCAACTCAAAGGCCCCTCCGCCGGGCTACGAGCAGTACTTC. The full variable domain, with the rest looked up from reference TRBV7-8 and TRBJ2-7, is GAGVSQSPRYKVAKRGQDVALRCDPISGHVSLFWYQQALGQGPEFLTYFQNEAQLDKSGLPSDRFFAERPEGSVSTLKIQRTQQEDSAVYLCASNSKAPPPGYEQYFGPGTRLTVT.

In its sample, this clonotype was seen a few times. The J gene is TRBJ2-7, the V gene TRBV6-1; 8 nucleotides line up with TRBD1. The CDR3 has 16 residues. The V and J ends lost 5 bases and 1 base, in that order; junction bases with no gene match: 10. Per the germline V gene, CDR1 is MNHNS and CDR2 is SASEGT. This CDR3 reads CASSFRGDRNSYEQYF. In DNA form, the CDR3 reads TGTGCCAGCAGTTTCCGTGGGGACAGGAATTCCTACGAGCAGTACTTC.

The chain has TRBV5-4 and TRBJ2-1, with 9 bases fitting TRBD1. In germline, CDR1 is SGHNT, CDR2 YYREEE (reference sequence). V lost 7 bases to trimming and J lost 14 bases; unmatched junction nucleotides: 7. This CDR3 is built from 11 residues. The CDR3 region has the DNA TGTGCCAGCGGAGGGACAGGGAGGGAGTTCTTC. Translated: CASGGTGREFF.

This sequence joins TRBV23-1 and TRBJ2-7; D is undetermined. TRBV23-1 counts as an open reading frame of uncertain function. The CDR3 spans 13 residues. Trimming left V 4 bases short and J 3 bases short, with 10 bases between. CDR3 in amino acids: CASSPSSGYEQYV. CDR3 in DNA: TGCGCCAGCAGTCCATCTAGTGGCTACGAGCAGTACGTC.

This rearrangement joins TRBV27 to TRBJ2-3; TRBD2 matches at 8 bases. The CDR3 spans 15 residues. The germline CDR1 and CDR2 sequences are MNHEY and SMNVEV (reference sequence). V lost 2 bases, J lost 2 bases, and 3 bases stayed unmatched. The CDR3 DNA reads TGTGCCAGCAGTTTAATCGGGGGGGCCACAGATACGCAGTATTTT. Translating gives CASSLIGGATDTQYF.

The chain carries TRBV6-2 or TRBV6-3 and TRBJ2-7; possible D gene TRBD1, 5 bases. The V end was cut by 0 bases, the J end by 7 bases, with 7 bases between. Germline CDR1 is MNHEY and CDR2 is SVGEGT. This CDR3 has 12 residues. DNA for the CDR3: TGTGCCAGCAGTTACTCCGACAGTGAGCAGTACGTC. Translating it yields CASSYSDSEQYV.

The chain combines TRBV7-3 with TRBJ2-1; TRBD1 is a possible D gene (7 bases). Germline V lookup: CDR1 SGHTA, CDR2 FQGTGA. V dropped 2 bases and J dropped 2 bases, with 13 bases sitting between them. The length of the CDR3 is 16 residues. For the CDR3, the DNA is TGTGCCAGCAGCTTATCAGGGGGGCCCGCCTACAATGAGCAGTTCTTC. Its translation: CASSLSGGPAYNEQFF. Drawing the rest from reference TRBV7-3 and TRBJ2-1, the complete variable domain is GAGVSQTPSNKVTEKGKYVELRCDPISGHTALYWYRQSLGQGPEFLIYFQGTGAADDSGLPNDRFFAVRPEGSVSTLKIQRTERGDSAVYLCASSLSGGPAYNEQFFGPGTRLTVL.

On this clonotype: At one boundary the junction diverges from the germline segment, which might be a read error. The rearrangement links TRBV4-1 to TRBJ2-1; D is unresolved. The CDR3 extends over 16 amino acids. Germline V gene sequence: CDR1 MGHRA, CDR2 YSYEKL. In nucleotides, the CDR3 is TGCGCCGGCAGCCAGGTCTTTGGAAGCTCCTACAATGAGCAGTTCTTC. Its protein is CAGSQVFGSSYNEQFF.

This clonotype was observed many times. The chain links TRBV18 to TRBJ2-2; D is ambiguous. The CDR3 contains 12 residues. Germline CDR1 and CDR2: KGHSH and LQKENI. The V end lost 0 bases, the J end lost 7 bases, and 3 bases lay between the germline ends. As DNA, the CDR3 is TGTGCCAGCTCACCACCGGACGGGGAGCTGTTTTTT. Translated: CASSPPDGELFF.

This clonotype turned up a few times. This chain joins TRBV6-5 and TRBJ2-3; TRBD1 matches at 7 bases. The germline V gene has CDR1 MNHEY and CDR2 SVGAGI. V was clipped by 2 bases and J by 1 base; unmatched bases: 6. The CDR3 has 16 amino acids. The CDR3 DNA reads TGTGCCAGCAGTTACCCCCGACAGGGCGGCACAGATACGCAGTATTTT. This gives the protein CASSYPRQGGTDTQYF.

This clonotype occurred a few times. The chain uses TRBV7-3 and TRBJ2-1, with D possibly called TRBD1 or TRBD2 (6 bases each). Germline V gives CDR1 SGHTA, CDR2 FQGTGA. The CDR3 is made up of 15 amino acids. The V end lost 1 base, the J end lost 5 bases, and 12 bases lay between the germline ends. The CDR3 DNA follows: TGTGCCAGCAGCTTAATCGCGGGACAAGACAATGAGCAGTTCTTC. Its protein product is CASSLIAGQDNEQFF.

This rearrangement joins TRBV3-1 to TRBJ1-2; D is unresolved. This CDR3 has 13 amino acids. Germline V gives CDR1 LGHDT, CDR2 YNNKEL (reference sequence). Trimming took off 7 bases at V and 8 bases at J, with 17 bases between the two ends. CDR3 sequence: CASTSDSRLGYTF. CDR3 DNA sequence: TGTGCCAGCACCTCGGACTCTCGATTGGGCTACACCTTC. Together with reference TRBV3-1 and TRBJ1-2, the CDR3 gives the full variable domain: DTAVSQTPKYLVTQMGNDKSIKCEQNLGHDTMYWYKQDSKKFLKIMFSYNNKELIINETVPNRFSPKSPDKAHLNLHINSLELGDSAVYFCASTSDSRLGYTFGSGTRLTVV.

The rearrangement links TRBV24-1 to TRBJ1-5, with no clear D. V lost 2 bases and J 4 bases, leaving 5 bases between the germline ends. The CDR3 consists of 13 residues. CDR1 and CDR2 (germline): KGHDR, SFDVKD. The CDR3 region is CATSDSDNQPQHF. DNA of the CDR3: TGTGCCACCAGTGATTCGGATAATCAGCCCCAGCATTTT.

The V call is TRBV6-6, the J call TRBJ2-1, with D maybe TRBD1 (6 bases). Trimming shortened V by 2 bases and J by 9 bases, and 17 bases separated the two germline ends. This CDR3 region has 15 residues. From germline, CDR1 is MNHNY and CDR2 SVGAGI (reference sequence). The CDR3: CASSYQQLVRGEQFF. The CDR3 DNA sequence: TGTGCCAGCAGTTACCAGCAACTAGTCAGGGGTGAGCAGTTCTTC.